Presented here are 8 T cell receptor beta chains from one specimen sequenced in a study of shared clonotypes between healthy human individuals. Positively selected for CCR7, the CD45RO-negative cells used as naive CD8 cells excluded terminally differentiated effector memory CD45RA+ cells. Clones were read by immunoSEQ multiplex PCR, and TCRdb kept only the in-frame ones, dropping some. The sample consists of approximately 740,000 clones, more than 85% of them appearing once. The material sequenced was naive CD8+ T cells sorted from blood. All receptors come from a man in his thirties or forties in good health.

This clone showed up just once. This sequence joins TRBV27 and TRBJ1-2; 8 bases are a match to TRBD1. With V trimmed by 4 bases and J by 8 bases, 6 bases remained unmatched. The germline V gene encodes CDR1 MNHEY and CDR2 SMNVEV (reference sequence). The CDR3 has 13 amino acids. For the CDR3, the DNA is TGTGCCAGCAGTTCAATGACAGGGGTCGGCTACACCTTC. Residues: CASSSMTGVGYTF.

The J gene is TRBJ2-1, the V gene TRBV4-1, with 8 bases aligning to TRBD1. V dropped 4 bases and J dropped 4; count of bases not matched to a gene: 3. This CDR3 contains 14 residues. Per the germline V gene, CDR1 is MGHRA and CDR2 is YSYEKL. The CDR3 coding sequence is TGCGCCAGCAGCCCGGGACAGGTGTACAATGAGCAGTTCTTC. It specifies CASSPGQVYNEQFF.

This clone was recorded once. This chain connects TRBV28 to TRBJ2-7; unclear D gene. The CDR3 is 16 amino acids. Per the germline V gene, CDR1 is MDHEN and CDR2 is SYDVKM. The V end lost 3 bases, the J end lost 2 bases, and 17 bases lay between the germline ends. The CDR3 nucleotides are TGTGCCAGCAGTTTTTCCTCATTTGACCTTACCTACGAGCAGTACTTC. It encodes CASSFSSFDLTYEQYF.

This chain joins TRBV30 and TRBJ2-2; 7 nucleotides agree with TRBD1. The ends lost 3 bases at V and 8 bases at J; junction bases unmatched: 6. Germline CDR1 reads GTSNPN; CDR2 reads SVGIG (reference sequence). The CDR3 is 13 residues long. The CDR3 nucleotides read TGTGCCTGGAGCACCTGGACAGGAGGGGAGCTGTTTTTT. Translating gives CAWSTWTGGELFF.

The J gene is TRBJ1-1, the V gene TRBV7-9; D uncertain. The CDR3 totals 10 residues. V gave up 10 bases and J gave up 8 bases, with 11 bases separating them. From germline, CDR1 is SEHNR and CDR2 FQNEAQ (reference sequence). CDR3 nucleotides: TGTGCCATCCTTCCCGCAGAAGCTTTCTTT. This encodes CAILPAEAFF.

The chain uses TRBV27 and TRBJ2-1, with TRBD1 identical over 9 bases. The CDR3 is made up of 16 amino acids. Germline lookup yields CDR1 MNHEY and CDR2 SMNVEV (reference sequence). Trimming at V came to 5 bases and at J to 7 bases, leaving 12 bases not matched to a gene. In DNA form, the CDR3 reads TGTGCCAGCAGTCGGGCCGGGACAGGGATTTCTAATGAGCAGTTCTTC. Translating it yields CASSRAGTGISNEQFF.

The chain carries TRBV27 and TRBJ2-2, with D possibly matching TRBD1 (6 bases). Germline assignment: CDR1 MNHEY and CDR2 SMNVEV (reference sequence). The CDR3 covers 15 residues. Trimming stripped 7 bases from V and 1 base from J, with 13 bases between. The DNA of the CDR3 is TGTGCCAGCACAATGACAGGATTGAACACCGGGGAGCTGTTTTTT. Protein: CASTMTGLNTGELFF.

The chain links TRBV7-9 to TRBJ1-1; the D is unclear. Germline values: CDR1 SEHNR, CDR2 FQNEAQ (reference sequence). With 6 bases removed from V and 0 bases from J, the gap between germline ends came to 11 bases. CDR3 length equals 14 residues. The chain's CDR3 is CASSPAGMNTEAFF. The CDR3 nucleotides read TGTGCCAGCAGTCCGGCGGGGATGAACACTGAAGCTTTCTTT.